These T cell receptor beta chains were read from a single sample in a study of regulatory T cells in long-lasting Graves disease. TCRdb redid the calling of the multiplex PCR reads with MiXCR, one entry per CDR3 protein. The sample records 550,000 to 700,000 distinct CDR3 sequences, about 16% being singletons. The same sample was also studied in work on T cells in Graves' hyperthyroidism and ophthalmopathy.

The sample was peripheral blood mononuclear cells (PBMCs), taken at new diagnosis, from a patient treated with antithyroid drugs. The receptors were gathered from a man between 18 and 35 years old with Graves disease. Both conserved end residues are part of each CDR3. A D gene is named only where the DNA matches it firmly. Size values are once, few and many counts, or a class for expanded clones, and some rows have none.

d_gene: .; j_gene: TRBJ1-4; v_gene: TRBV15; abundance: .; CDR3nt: TGTGCCACCAGCAGATATGGGACGGCTAATGAAAAACTGTTTTTT; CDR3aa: CATSRYGTANEKLFF
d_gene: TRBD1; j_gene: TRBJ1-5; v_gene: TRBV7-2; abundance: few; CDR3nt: TGTGCCAGCAGCTTAAGTTCAGGGGGTATTAATCAGCCCCAGCATTTT; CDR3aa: CASSLSSGGINQPQHF
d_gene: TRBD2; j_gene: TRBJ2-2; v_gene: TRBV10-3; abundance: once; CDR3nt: TGTGCCATCAGTGAGACTAGCGGGCCGAACACCGGGGAGCTGTTTTTT; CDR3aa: CAISETSGPNTGELFF
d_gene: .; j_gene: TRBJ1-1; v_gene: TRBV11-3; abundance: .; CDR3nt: TGTGCCAGCAGCCCCGGAGAGATGAACACTGAAGCTTTCTTT; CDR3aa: CASSPGEMNTEAFF
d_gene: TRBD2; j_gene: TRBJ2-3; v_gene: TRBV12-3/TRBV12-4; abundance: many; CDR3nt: TGTGCCAGCAGCAAAGACGGACTAGCGTTGGATACGCAGTATTTT; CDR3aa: CASSKDGLALDTQYF
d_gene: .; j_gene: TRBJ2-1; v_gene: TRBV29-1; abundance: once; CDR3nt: TGCAGCGTTGATAGGGCCAGGGGCCACAATGAGCAGTTCTTC; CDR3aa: CSVDRARGHNEQFF
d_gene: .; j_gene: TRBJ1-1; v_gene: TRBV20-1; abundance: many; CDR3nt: TGCAGTGCGGCTGGATCAGGCGGCACTGAAGCTTTCTTT; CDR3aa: CSAAGSGGTEAFF
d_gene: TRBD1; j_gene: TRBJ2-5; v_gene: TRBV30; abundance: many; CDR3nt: TGTGCCTCAGCTGCATGGACAGGGGAGACCCAGTACTTC; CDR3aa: CASAAWTGETQYF
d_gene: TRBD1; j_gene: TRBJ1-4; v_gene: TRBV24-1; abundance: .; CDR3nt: TGTGCCACCAGTGAGGGGACAGGGAAGGGGACTAATGAAAAACTGTTTTTT; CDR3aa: CATSEGTGKGTNEKLFF
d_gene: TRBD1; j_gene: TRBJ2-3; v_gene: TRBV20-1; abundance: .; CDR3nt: TGCAGTGCTGAACCGGGACAGAACACAGATACGCAGTATTTT; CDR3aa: CSAEPGQNTDTQYF
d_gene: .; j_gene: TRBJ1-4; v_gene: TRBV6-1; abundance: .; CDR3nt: TGTGCCAGCAGTGAAGTAACTAATGAAAAACTGTTTTTT; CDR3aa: CASSEVTNEKLFF
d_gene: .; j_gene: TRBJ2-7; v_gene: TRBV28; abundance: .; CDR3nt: TGTGCCAGCAGTGAGCGACAGAAAATCTCCTACGAGCAGTACTTC; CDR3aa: CASSERQKISYEQYF
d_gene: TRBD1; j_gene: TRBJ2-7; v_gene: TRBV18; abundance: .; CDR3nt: TGTGCCAGCTCACCGGTCGGGACAGTACAAGCCTACGAGCAGTACTTC; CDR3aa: CASSPVGTVQAYEQYF
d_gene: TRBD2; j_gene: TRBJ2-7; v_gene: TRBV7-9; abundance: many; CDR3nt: TGTGCCAGCTCGGGGGGGCTATACGAGCAGTACTTC; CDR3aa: CASSGGLYEQYF
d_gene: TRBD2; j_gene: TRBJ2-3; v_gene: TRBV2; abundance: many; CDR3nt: TGTGCCAGCAGCAGCCACAGCGGGATCCGCACAGATACGCAGTATTTT; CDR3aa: CASSSHSGIRTDTQYF
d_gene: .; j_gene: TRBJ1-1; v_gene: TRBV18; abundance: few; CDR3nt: TGTGCCAGCTCACCAAAGGCAGGGGACGCTGAAGCTTTCTTT; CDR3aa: CASSPKAGDAEAFF
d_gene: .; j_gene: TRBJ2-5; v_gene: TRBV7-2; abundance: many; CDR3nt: TGTGCCAGCAAGAGGAGTACCCAAGAGACCCAGTACTTC; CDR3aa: CASKRSTQETQYF
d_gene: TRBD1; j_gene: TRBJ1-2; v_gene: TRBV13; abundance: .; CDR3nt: TGTGCCAGCAGCTCGGGTGGACAGGGAAGCTATGGCTACACCTTC; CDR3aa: CASSSGGQGSYGYTF